The 27 T cell receptor beta chains presented below share a single source sample, sequenced in a study of metastatic and nonmetastatic thyroid tumors. MiXCR was used by TCRdb to re-call the PCR reads. The repertoire includes 70,000 or so clones, over 12% of them detected once, and approximately 7% sits in the top ten. Every patient underwent thyroid surgery untreated. The source material was blood. These receptors were taken from a male donor with papillary thyroid cancer or a benign thyroid nodule (not recorded which). Some clones in this sample may be carry-over from other donors' samples.

This clone was seen repeatedly, ten times or more. Other DNA variants within this sample encode the same CDR3. The J gene is TRBJ1-3, the V gene TRBV12-3 or TRBV12-4, with 9 bases identical to TRBD1. With 6 bases clipped from V and 2 bases from J, the junction kept 8 bases outside the gene matches. This CDR3 is 16 amino acids long. CDR3 coding DNA: TGTGCCAGCAGCATTCCGGGACAGGGCGCTGGAAACACCATATATTTT. It encodes CASSIPGQGAGNTIYF.

On this clone: A much larger clone lies one base from this, so it may be a read error. The chain has TRBV10-1 and TRBJ1-2; weak D call: TRBD1 (6 bases). CDR1 WNHNN and CDR2 SYGVQD come from the germline V gene (reference sequence). The length of the CDR3 is 14 residues. V shed 6 bases and J shed 4 bases, with 15 bases lying between them. The CDR3 sequence is CASRPPGGTYGYTF. The CDR3 region has the DNA TGCGCCAGCAGACCCCCGGGGGGCACCTATGGCTACACCTTC.

This clone was detected ten times or more. V usage is TRBV7-6 and J usage is TRBJ1-2, with D possibly being TRBD1 (5 bases). The CDR3 covers 15 residues. V was shortened by 1 base and J by 2 bases, with 11 bases between the two germline ends. Germline V gives CDR1 SGHVS, CDR2 FNYEAQ. CDR3 region: CASSLGGVSNYGYTF. For the CDR3, the DNA is TGTGCCAGCAGCTTAGGGGGGGTATCCAACTATGGCTACACCTTC.

This clone was counted many times. V is TRBV6-1 and J is TRBJ2-2; D gene unclear. V was shortened by 5 bases and J by 6 bases, with 13 bases between the two germline ends. From germline, CDR1 is MNHNS and CDR2 SASEGT. This CDR3 has 14 residues. CDR3 in DNA: TGTGCCAGCAGTTTAGGCACGGGTGCCGGGGAGCTGTTTTTT. Amino acid sequence: CASSLGTGAGELFF.

At least ten counts were recorded for this clone. This sequence joins TRBV11-2 and TRBJ2-7; D unclear. The V and J ends lost 5 bases and 1 base respectively, with 15 bases between them. The CDR3 has 15 amino acids. The germline gives CDR1 SGHAT, CDR2 FQNNGV. The CDR3 DNA is TGTGCCAGCAGCCTAATTAACTTGCTATCCTACGAGCAGTACTTC. Amino acids: CASSLINLLSYEQYF.

This chain connects TRBV5-1 to TRBJ2-7; D is perhaps TRBD1 or TRBD2 (7 bases each). Trimming cost V 4 bases and J 10 bases, with 24 bases left between them. Germline loops: CDR1 SGHRS, CDR2 YFSETQ. The CDR3 has 15 amino acids. CDR3 nucleotide sequence: TGCGCCAGCAGCCACCCCGGGGCAGGGGGGGACTATCAGTACTTC. Translation gives CASSHPGAGGDYQYF.

This clone was recorded at least ten times. This chain connects TRBV4-3 to TRBJ1-4; 9 positions match TRBD1. The CDR3 is made up of 16 amino acids. V was pared by 3 bases and J by 7 bases, with 9 bases of the junction left unmatched. Germline V gene data show CDR1 as LGHNA and CDR2 as YSLEER. The DNA of the CDR3 is TGCGCCAGCAGCCAGGGGCCGGGACAGGGATCTGAAAAACTGTTTTTT. Protein sequence: CASSQGPGQGSEKLFF.

The chain uses TRBV6-1 and TRBJ2-1, with TRBD2 matching over 8 bases. This CDR3 is built from 14 residues. In germline, CDR1 is MNHNS, CDR2 SASEGT. Unmatched junction bases numbered 12, after V lost 7 bases and J lost 10 bases. The CDR3 reads CASTKLLVAGEQFF. CDR3 in DNA: TGTGCCAGCACTAAGCTCTTGGTAGCGGGAGAGCAGTTCTTC.

This rearrangement joins TRBV5-4 to TRBJ1-5; 9 nucleotides agree with TRBD1. The V and J ends lost 2 bases and 6 bases, in that order; junction bases with no gene match: 3. CDR1 and CDR2 from the germline V gene are SGHNT and YYREEE (reference sequence). There are 14 residues in the CDR3. CDR3 sequence reads: CASSLQGAAQPQHF. The CDR3 DNA reads as TGTGCCAGCAGCTTACAGGGGGCAGCTCAGCCCCAGCATTTT. Full variable domain (remainder filled in from reference TRBV5-4 and TRBJ1-5): ETGVTQSPTHLIKTRGQQVTLRCSSQSGHNTVSWYQQALGQGPQFIFQYYREEENGRGNFPPRFSGLQFPNYSSELNVNALELDDSALYLCASSLQGAAQPQHFGDGTRLSIL.

This clone was picked up many times. The chain couples TRBV30 to TRBJ2-3; 10 bases line up with TRBD2. CDR1 is GTSNPN, CDR2 SVGIG, per germline (reference sequence). V gave up 5 bases and J gave up 9 bases; unmatched junction bases: 20. CDR3 length equals 17 residues. The DNA of the CDR3 is TGTGCCTGGGGATTCGGGGGTTCTAGCGGGAGTGTAGAAACGCAGTATTTT. Translation gives CAWGFGGSSGSVETQYF.

Details on this clone: At one of its ends the junction is not consistent with the germline gene, which may arise from a read error. V usage is TRBV10-3 and J usage is TRBJ1-2; TRBD1 is a possible D gene (6 bases). The germline gives CDR1 ENHRY, CDR2 SYGVKD. The CDR3 extends over 13 amino acids. The CDR3 loop is CAISMGQPRGYNF. As DNA, the CDR3 is TGTGCCATCAGTATGGGACAACCCAGGGGCTACAACTTC.

This clone was counted ten times or more. The CDR3 DNA sequence: TGTGCCAGCAGCTTGGGTTCCCCCCTTCGTGGCGGGCCTTACAATGAGCAGTTCTTC. As protein: CASSLGSPLRGGPYNEQFF. This chain links TRBV5-4 with TRBJ2-1; weak D call: TRBD2 (5 bases). CDR1 is SGHNT, CDR2 YYREEE, per germline (reference sequence). With 0 bases removed from V and 4 bases from J, the gap between germline ends came to 23 bases. The CDR3 runs to 19 residues.

This clone has a count of ten or more. V usage is TRBV28 and J usage is TRBJ1-4; no clear D. Trimming stripped 4 bases from V and 4 bases from J, with 10 bases between. Looked up from germline, CDR1 is MDHEN and CDR2 is SYDVKM. This CDR3 is 14 amino acids long. For the CDR3, the DNA is TGTGCCAGCAGTTCAAGGGCAAGTAATGAAAAACTGTTTTTT. Protein: CASSSRASNEKLFF.

This clone was seen many times. The chain is built from TRBV11-1 and TRBJ2-7; D may match TRBD1 or TRBD2 (7 bases each). The CDR3 length is 16 residues. Germline lookup yields CDR1 SGHAT and CDR2 FQDESV (reference sequence). V lost 4 bases and J lost 2, with 18 bases in between. The CDR3 sequence is CASSSSRGGKTYEQYF. DNA for the CDR3: TGTGCCAGCAGCTCCTCCAGGGGGGGGAAGACCTACGAGCAGTACTTC.

This clone has only a few counts. This chain uses TRBV18 with TRBJ1-2, with no clear D. The germline V gene has CDR1 KGHSH and CDR2 LQKENI. V lost 3 bases to trimming and J lost 8 bases, with 16 bases between them. The CDR3 contains 14 residues. The CDR3 reads CASSPATKTHGYTF. DNA of the CDR3: TGTGCCAGCTCACCCGCGACTAAAACCCACGGCTACACCTTC.

As concerns this clone: A much larger clone is a single base away; this may be a read error. This chain joins TRBV5-6 and TRBJ2-1; no firm D call. Germline assignment: CDR1 SGHDT and CDR2 YYEEEE. The CDR3 runs to 13 residues. The V gene lost 2 bases and the J gene lost 4 bases, with 7 bases spanning the gap. The CDR3, as DNA: TGTGCCAGCAGCTTTGGCTATTACAATGAGCAGTTCTTC. Amino acid sequence: CASSFGYYNEQFF.

This clone was detected many times. The chain couples TRBV6-5 to TRBJ1-1; 11 bases fit TRBD1. Losses at the gene ends were 1 base for V and 3 bases for J; bases not matched to a gene: 7. This CDR3 has 17 residues. CDR1 is MNHEY and CDR2 is SVGAGI in the germline V gene. CDR3 sequence reads: CASSYFRRDRGYTEAFF. In nucleotides, the CDR3 is TGTGCCAGCAGTTACTTCAGACGGGACAGGGGGTACACTGAAGCTTTCTTT.

As to this clone: One base away lies a much larger clone, so this may be a sequencing read error. The chain links TRBV5-8 to TRBJ2-4; a weak D match, TRBD1 (5 bases). CDR1 SGHTS and CDR2 YDEGEE come from the germline V gene. The CDR3 is 18 amino acids. CDR3 DNA sequence: TGTGCCAGCAGCTTGTTCCTTGGCAGGGATTCGGACAAAAACATTGAGTACTTC. This translates into CASSLFLGRDSDKNIEYF.

This clone was counted at least ten times. Relative to the germline gene, one junction end is altered; a read error may explain this. The CDR3: CAWSGSGELGDF. The CDR3 nucleotides are TGTGCCTGGAGTGGCTCGGGGGAGCTGGGGGACTTC. The chain couples TRBV30 to TRBJ2-5, with D tentatively TRBD2 (6 bases). Germline CDR1 GTSNPN, CDR2 SVGIG (reference sequence). The CDR3 extends over 12 amino acids.

In this sample, this clone turned up a few times. With a much larger clone just one base away, this may be a read error. V and J are TRBV2 and TRBJ2-1, with 8 bases fitting TRBD1. V gave up 2 bases and J gave up 5 bases; unmatched junction bases: 8. Germline-derived CDR1 and CDR2 are SNHLY and FYNNEI. The CDR3 loop spans 16 amino acids. The CDR3 coding sequence is TGTGCCAGCAGTGAATTCCTCCGGACAGGGCACAATGAGCAGTTCTTC. This translates into CASSEFLRTGHNEQFF.

This clone was recorded at least ten times. Being one base from a much bigger clone, this may be a read error. The chain links TRBV4-1 to TRBJ2-7; D might be TRBD1 or TRBD2, each matching 7 bases. CDR1 and CDR2 from the germline V gene are MGHRA and YSYEKL. The length of the CDR3 is 15 residues. The DNA for the CDR3 is TGCGCCAGCAGCCAAGGGAGCGGGACAGCCTACAAGCAGTACTTC. Protein sequence: CASSQGSGTAYKQYF.

This clone showed up many times. The chain links TRBV20-1 to TRBJ2-7; maybe TRBD2 (5 bases). This CDR3 has 14 amino acids. Germline loops: CDR1 DFQATT, CDR2 SNEGSKA (reference sequence). V dropped 0 bases and J dropped 0 bases, with 9 bases sitting between them. The CDR3 coding sequence is TGCAGTGCTAGAGACCCAGAGGGCTCCTACGAGCAGTACGTC. Encoded protein: CSARDPEGSYEQYV.

This clone has at least ten counts. The V and J genes are TRBV9 and TRBJ2-3, with D possibly matching TRBD2 (6 bases). CDR1 and CDR2 from the germline V gene are SGDLS and YYNGEE. Deletions cut 1 base from V and 3 bases from J, with 15 bases between. The CDR3 extends over 16 amino acids. DNA of the CDR3: TGTGCCAGCAGCGTATCCGGGGGTCAAACGACAGATACGCAGTATTTT. This translates into CASSVSGGQTTDTQYF.

This clone was counted ten times or more. The chain carries TRBV6-1 and TRBJ2-1; D possibly corresponds to TRBD2 (5 bases). V dropped 5 bases and J dropped 9 bases, with 11 bases sitting between them. The CDR3 consists of 12 residues. Germline lookup yields CDR1 MNHNS and CDR2 SASEGT. Here the CDR3 reads CASSPPAGEQFF. The CDR3 DNA follows: TGTGCCAGCAGTCCCCCTGCGGGTGAGCAGTTCTTC.

This clone occurred many times. The genes are TRBV9 and TRBJ2-5, with TRBD2 matching over 9 bases. After removal of 0 bases from V and 1 base from J, the junction contained 4 bases not matched to a gene. Per the germline V gene, CDR1 is SGDLS and CDR2 is YYNGEE. This CDR3 has 16 residues. In nucleotides, the CDR3 is TGTGCCAGCAGCGTAGAACTAGCGGGCTCCCAAGAGACCCAGTACTTC. Its translation: CASSVELAGSQETQYF. Drawing the rest from reference TRBV9 and TRBJ2-5, the complete variable domain is DSGVTQTPKHLITATGQRVTLRCSPRSGDLSVYWYQQSLDQGLQFLIQYYNGEERAKGNILERFSAQQFPDLHSELNLSSLELGDSALYFCASSVELAGSQETQYFGPGTRLLVL.

This clone was recorded at least ten times. The chain links TRBV6-2 or TRBV6-3 to TRBJ1-5; 7 bases match TRBD1. Per germline, CDR1 MNHEY and CDR2 SVGEGT. With 6 bases clipped from V and 0 bases from J, the junction kept 14 bases outside the gene matches. This CDR3 is 18 amino acids long. CDR3 protein: CASSPNRGGRYSNQPQHF. In DNA form, the CDR3 reads TGTGCCAGCAGCCCGAACAGGGGCGGACGATATAGCAATCAGCCCCAGCATTTT.

A remark on this clone: A much larger clone lies one base from this, so it may be a read error. The chain recombines TRBV29-1 with TRBJ2-1; tentatively, D is TRBD1 or TRBD2 (6 bases each). Trimming left V 6 bases short and J 0 bases short, with 24 bases between. CDR3 length: 18 residues. The germline gives CDR1 SQVTM, CDR2 ANQGSEA. CDR3 loop: CSVPGGGTSGVSYNEQFF. CDR3 coding DNA: TGCAGCGTCCCCGGAGGGGGAACGTCGGGAGTCTCCTACAATGAGCAGTTCTTC.